Listed here is a single TCR beta chain. Grouping used clinical history reported by participants in a survey and questionnaire. The entry originates in a study of blood T cell repertoires in COVID-19. On the study more broadly: Samples of COVID-19 (acute and convalescent) were obtained from the United States, Italy and Spain. Sources were T cells, B-cell-depleted T cells, or PBMCs; the material itself was cDNA or gDNA.

Per the authors' pipeline: Reference gene primer amplification gave estimated nucleated cell counts. Repertoires were generated with immunoSEQ multiplex PCR, while TCRdb's copy carries only in-frame clones and drops some. Clone size and the V and J calls come from that table; the DNA yielded D and trimming. Of approximately 310,000 clones in the sample, 70% to 90% were seen once. The trim removed 1 base at V and 7 bases at J, leaving 17 bases unmatched. The CDR3 has 19 amino acids. Germline assignment: CDR1 SGHTA and CDR2 FQGNSA. The sample taken for sequencing was PBMCs or T cells enriched from blood (not recorded which). The rearrangement joins TRBV7-2 to TRBJ2-1; 9 bases match TRBD2. The source is a man aged 30-40 years who had recovered from COVID-19. The CDR3 DNA sequence: TGTGCCAGCAGCTTAGTGAGGAGCGGGGGGCCGGGAGTGCGGAATGAGCAGTTCTTC. Translating it yields CASSLVRSGGPGVRNEQFF.